This T cell receptor (beta chain) was observed in a study of blood T cell repertoires in COVID-19. The overall study: There were acute and convalescent COVID-19 samples, and they came from the United States, Italy and Spain.

Living in roughly 23 US areas, the participants were between roughly 18 and 95 years of age. Exposed enrollees had met someone with a PCR-confirmed or clinician-diagnosed COVID-19 case at some point within the 2 weeks before study entry. Profiled with immunoSEQ multiplex PCR; TCRdb holds only in-frame clones, not every one. The sample has fewer than 350,000 clones, 85% seen once. Germline CDR1 LNHNV, CDR2 YYDKDF (reference sequence). This CDR3 contains 16 residues. V lost 3 bases to trimming and J lost 5 bases; unmatched junction nucleotides: 11. This sequence originates from a woman between 25 and 40 years old who had been exposed to COVID-19. The sample consisted of PBMCs or T cells enriched from blood (not recorded which). This rearrangement joins TRBV15 to TRBJ2-5; 8 bases map to TRBD2. This CDR3 is CATSRVGRVGAETQYF. The CDR3 bases are TGTGCCACCAGCAGGGTCGGGAGGGTCGGCGCGGAGACCCAGTACTTC.